These 21 T cell receptor beta chains originate from one sample sequenced in a study of T cell repertoires in cytomegalovirus infection. These receptors are not linked to any known antigen. TCRdb reprocessed the reads via MiXCR and lists one record per CDR3 protein. The repertoire has approximately 110,000 distinct CDR3 sequences, around 32% of them found once; the top ten carry around three fifths. The input for sequencing was CD8+ T cells from cultured PBMCs, taken from culture after CMV antigen stimulation. Receptors were obtained from a human donor in good health (CMV status not recorded). Some clones in this sample may be carry-over from other donors' samples.

V and J are TRBV3-1 and TRBJ2-1; TRBD2 agrees at 9 bases. There are 16 residues in the CDR3. V dropped 0 bases and J dropped 1; count of bases not matched to a gene: 1. Germline CDR1 is LGHDT and CDR2 is YNNKEL (reference sequence). The CDR3 is CASSQDSGGSYNEQFF. The CDR3 nucleotides are TGTGCCAGCAGCCAAGATAGCGGGGGATCCTACAATGAGCAGTTCTTC.

The chain combines TRBV4-3 with TRBJ2-7; possible D gene TRBD1, 5 bases. Germline V gene sequence: CDR1 LGHNA, CDR2 YSLEER. Trimming took off 0 bases at V and 2 bases at J, with 11 bases between the two ends. CDR3 size: 15 residues. DNA of the CDR3: TGCGCCAGCAGCCAAGAAGTTGCAGGGCCCTACGAGCAGTACTTC. It specifies CASSQEVAGPYEQYF.

The rearrangement uses TRBV4-3 and TRBJ2-7, with 8 bases fitting TRBD1. With 0 bases clipped from V and 3 bases from J, the junction kept 7 bases outside the gene matches. Germline-derived CDR1 and CDR2 are LGHNA and YSLEER. The length of the CDR3 is 16 residues. The chain's CDR3 is CASSQDARTGFYEQYF. The CDR3 region has the DNA TGCGCCAGCAGCCAAGATGCGAGGACAGGGTTCTACGAGCAGTACTTC.

This clonotype was seen a handful of times. CDR3 DNA: TGTGCCAGCAGCTTTAACAGGGGAGATGGTTTCTACAATGAGCAGTTCTTC. As protein: CASSFNRGDGFYNEQFF. The chain recombines TRBV7-2 with TRBJ2-1; TRBD1 agrees at 7 bases. The germline CDR1 and CDR2 sequences are SGHTA and FQGNSA. J was trimmed by 3 bases and V by 3 bases; bases with no gene match: 11. This CDR3 spans 17 amino acids.

The J gene is TRBJ1-1, the V gene TRBV4-1, with D uncertain. V was clipped by 2 bases and J by 8 bases, with 12 bases between them. Germline CDR1 reads MGHRA; CDR2 reads YSYEKL. This CDR3 spans 13 amino acids. The CDR3 sequence: CASSQTPVTEAFF. DNA for the CDR3: TGCGCCAGCAGCCAAACTCCGGTCACCGAAGCTTTCTTT.

The V call is TRBV7-9, the J call TRBJ2-5; D gene uncertain. The CDR3 runs to 11 residues. V dropped 5 bases and J dropped 9 bases, with 10 bases sitting between them. Germline V gives CDR1 SEHNR, CDR2 FQNEAQ (reference sequence). DNA of the CDR3: TGTGCCAGCAGCCTCACCTATCCCCAGTACTTC. Amino acids: CASSLTYPQYF.

This clonotype was seen a few times. This chain joins TRBV12-3 or TRBV12-4 and TRBJ1-1; possibly TRBD1 for D (5 bases). V lost 10 bases and J lost 0, with 15 bases in between. This CDR3 spans 14 amino acids. The CDR3 reads CAIKGMGLNTEAFF. The CDR3 bases are TGTGCCATAAAAGGTATGGGGCTGAACACTGAAGCTTTCTTT.

This clonotype was counted between two and nine times. V usage is TRBV11-2 and J usage is TRBJ2-7, with 8 bases fitting TRBD2. After removal of 5 bases from V and 3 bases from J, the junction contained 6 bases not matched to a gene. CDR1 and CDR2 (germline): SGHAT, FQNNGV. This CDR3 region has 14 residues. The CDR3 loop reads CASSRAGASYEQYF. In DNA form, the CDR3 reads TGTGCCAGCAGCCGAGCGGGGGCTAGCTACGAGCAGTACTTC.

The chain uses TRBV5-1 and TRBJ2-5; maybe TRBD1 (6 bases). Germline-derived CDR1 and CDR2 are SGHRS and YFSETQ. V was pared by 3 bases and J by 2 bases, with 20 bases between. This CDR3 is built from 17 residues. Written as DNA, the CDR3 is TGCGCCAGCAGCTCAACGACGACAGGTTTGGAGCAAGAGACCCAGTACTTC. Amino acid sequence: CASSSTTTGLEQETQYF.

The chain joins TRBV12-3 or TRBV12-4 to TRBJ1-1; 11 bases align to TRBD1. The V gene end was trimmed by 8 bases and the J gene end by 3 bases; junction bases not matched to a gene: 23. The CDR3 consists of 20 residues. The DNA for the CDR3 is TGTGCCAGCGCCGACAGGACAGGGGGCGCAGGTTTAATTAGGGACACTGAAGCTTTCTTT. Its translation: CASADRTGGAGLIRDTEAFF.

V and J are TRBV7-9 and TRBJ1-5; D not resolved. V gave up 2 bases and J gave up 4 bases, with 6 bases separating them. There are 13 residues in the CDR3. Germline CDR1 SEHNR, CDR2 FQNEAQ (reference sequence). The CDR3 DNA sequence: TGTGCCAGCAGCTTAAACAAGAATCAGCCCCAGCATTTT. Translating it yields CASSLNKNQPQHF.

The genes are TRBV29-1 and TRBJ2-1, with a weak D call TRBD2 (7 bases). The V end was cut by 3 bases, the J end by 7 bases, with 16 bases between. Germline V gene lookup returns CDR1 SQVTM and CDR2 ANQGSEA. This CDR3 is 14 amino acids long. CDR3 protein: CSVDPVGRGNEQFF. CDR3 in DNA: TGCAGCGTTGATCCGGTGGGGAGGGGGAATGAGCAGTTCTTC.

This clonotype appeared a few times. This chain joins TRBV10-3 and TRBJ2-7, with 7 positions matching TRBD2. The germline CDR1 and CDR2 sequences are ENHRY and SYGVKD. The CDR3 is 15 residues long. Trimming cost V 0 bases and J 2 bases; bases outside gene matches: 4. This CDR3 reads CAISESGGLTYEQYF. CDR3 in DNA: TGTGCCATCAGTGAGTCGGGGGGGTTAACCTACGAGCAGTACTTC.

The V and J genes are TRBV18 and TRBJ1-4; D perhaps matches TRBD1 (6 bases). The CDR3 runs 15 residues. Germline V gene data show CDR1 as KGHSH and CDR2 as LQKENI. V was cut by 4 bases and J by 0 bases, with 9 bases left in between. CDR3 nucleotides: TGTGCCAGCTCACTCGGACAGTCAACTAATGAAAAACTGTTTTTT. Translating it yields CASSLGQSTNEKLFF.

The CDR3: CASSLLGTSGGAVETQYF. CDR3 coding DNA: TGTGCCAGCAGTTTACTAGGGACTAGCGGGGGGGCCGTAGAGACCCAGTACTTC. The chain combines TRBV27 with TRBJ2-5; 16 bases are a match to TRBD2. The germline V gene has CDR1 MNHEY and CDR2 SMNVEV (reference sequence). After removal of 2 bases from V and 4 bases from J, the junction contained 7 bases not matched to a gene. The CDR3 has 18 residues.

This clonotype was counted only a few times. The chain carries TRBV7-8 and TRBJ2-5; D remains ambiguous. The V end lost 3 bases, the J end lost 5 bases, and 4 bases lay between the germline ends. The CDR3 extends over 11 amino acids. In germline, CDR1 is SGHVS, CDR2 FQNEAQ. The CDR3 region is CASSFTETQYF. The CDR3, as DNA: TGTGCCAGCAGCTTCACCGAGACCCAGTACTTC.

The chain recombines TRBV2 with TRBJ1-1; 7 bases map to TRBD1. V lost 7 bases, J lost 0 bases, and 14 bases stayed unmatched. The CDR3 covers 17 residues. Germline V CDR1 and CDR2: SNHLY, FYNNEI. The CDR3 sequence: CASTPTRDRAMNTEAFF. Written as DNA, the CDR3 is TGTGCCAGCACTCCTACACGGGACAGAGCTATGAACACTGAAGCTTTCTTT.

This clonotype was observed a few times. The chain combines TRBV6-1 with TRBJ2-7; 10 nucleotides line up with TRBD2. Germline trimming cut 5 bases from V and 2 bases from J; bases unmatched to any gene: 3. This CDR3 is 14 amino acids long. CDR1 MNHNS and CDR2 SASEGT come from the germline V gene. The CDR3 loop is CASSLSGGAYEQYF. CDR3 in DNA: TGTGCCAGCAGTCTCAGCGGGGGGGCCTACGAGCAGTACTTC.

The chain has TRBV2 and TRBJ1-1; D remains ambiguous. This CDR3 spans 12 amino acids. The germline V and J ends were trimmed by 7 bases and 1 base, with 7 bases remaining between them. Germline V gene sequence: CDR1 SNHLY, CDR2 FYNNEI. CDR3 protein: CASNGENTEAFF. Here the CDR3 DNA reads TGTGCCAGCAACGGAGAGAACACTGAAGCTTTCTTT.

The CDR3 protein is CASSSPDRSNTQYF. For the CDR3, the DNA is TGTGCCAGCAGCTCCCCCGATCGGTCGAATACGCAGTATTTT. The chain combines TRBV7-2 with TRBJ2-3; D call uncertain. Germline CDR1 and CDR2: SGHTA and FQGNSA. V shed 4 bases and J shed 7 bases, with 15 bases lying between them. The CDR3 length is 14 residues.

This rearrangement joins TRBV20-1 to TRBJ2-7; D uncertain. The CDR3 spans 12 residues. The V and J ends lost 5 bases and 2 bases respectively, with 10 bases between them. Looked up from germline, CDR1 is DFQATT and CDR2 is SNEGSKA (reference sequence). The CDR3 loop is CSASVKAYEQYF. DNA for the CDR3: TGCAGTGCTTCGGTCAAGGCCTACGAGCAGTACTTC.